The clone carrying this TCR beta chain was seen more than once but under ten times. What it binds is unknown. The CDR3 contains 16 residues. Trimming removed 5 bases from V and 1 base from J; junction bases left unmatched: 5. From germline, CDR1 is SGHTA and CDR2 FQGTGA. A library of TCRbeta sequences, prepared with unique molecular identifiers, was generated. TCRdb redid the calling of the PCR reads with MiXCR, one entry per CDR3 protein. The sample consists of approximately 800,000 distinct CDR3 sequences, less than 20% of them appearing once. The data were obtained in a study of T-cell reconstitution after alpha-beta-depleted transplantation in children. Points from the study as a whole: Two months or so post-transplant, alpha-beta T cells reportedly derived from several hundred expanded graft clones. Diversity and T-cell counts at one year after transplant derived mostly from new T cells.

Sequences were derived from PBMCs, mostly from graft donor cells, sampled 360 days after TCRalphabeta/CD19-depleted stem cell transplant. This sequence originates from a male patient younger than 18 who had a stem cell transplant for acute lymphoblastic leukemia, so the T cells may come from the graft donor. This chain connects TRBV7-3 to TRBJ2-1, with 10 positions matching TRBD2. The chain's CDR3 is CASSPQTSGSYNEQFF. The CDR3 bases are TGTGCCAGCAGCCCCCAGACTAGCGGGTCCTACAATGAGCAGTTCTTC. Full variable domain (rest looked up from reference TRBV7-3 and TRBJ2-1): GAGVSQTPSNKVTEKGKYVELRCDPISGHTALYWYRQSLGQGPEFLIYFQGTGAADDSGLPNDRFFAVRPEGSVSTLKIQRTERGDSAVYLCASSPQTSGSYNEQFFGPGTRLTVL.